The source of this T cell receptor beta chain is a study of cytomegalovirus exposure and HLA in healthy donors. General observations from the study: In a later analysis, compared with equally common non-associated chains, HLA-associated beta chains were more expanded.

Regarding this clone: The antigen is undetermined.

60 Vbeta and 13 Jbeta primers were used in PCR. Assay: immunoSEQ multiplex PCR; the TCRdb copy retains only in-frame clones and omits some. The sample lists just under 250,000 clones, 82% occurring once. The CDR3 sequence is 18 residues long. Per germline, CDR1 SGHRS and CDR2 YFSETQ. The V end was cut by 3 bases, the J end by 1 base, with 19 bases between. The J gene is TRBJ1-4, the V gene TRBV5-1; D is ambiguous. Source material: PBMCs. This TCR derives from a woman aged 40 to 50 in good health and CMV-seropositive. CDR3 sequence reads: CASSSGLQARGTNEKLFF. CDR3 in DNA: TGCGCCAGCAGCTCGGGCCTTCAGGCGCGGGGAACTAATGAAAAACTGTTTTTT.